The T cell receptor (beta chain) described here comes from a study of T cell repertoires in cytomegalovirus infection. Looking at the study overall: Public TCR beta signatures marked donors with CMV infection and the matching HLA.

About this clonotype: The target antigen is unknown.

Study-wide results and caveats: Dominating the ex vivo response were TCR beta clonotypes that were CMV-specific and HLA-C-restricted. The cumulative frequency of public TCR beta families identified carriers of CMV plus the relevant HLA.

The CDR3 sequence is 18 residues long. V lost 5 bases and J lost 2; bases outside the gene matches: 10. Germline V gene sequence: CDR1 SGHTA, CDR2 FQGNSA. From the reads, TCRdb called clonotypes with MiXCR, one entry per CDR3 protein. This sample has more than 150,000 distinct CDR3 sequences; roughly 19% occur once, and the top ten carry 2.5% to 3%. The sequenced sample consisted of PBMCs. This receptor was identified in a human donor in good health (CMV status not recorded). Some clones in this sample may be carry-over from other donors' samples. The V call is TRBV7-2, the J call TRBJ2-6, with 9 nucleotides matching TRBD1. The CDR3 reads CASSKGDRVSPGANVLTF. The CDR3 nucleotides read TGTGCCAGCAGCAAAGGGGACAGGGTTTCACCTGGGGCCAACGTCCTGACTTTC.